Presented here are 11 T cell receptor beta chains from one specimen sequenced in a study of T cell responses to AZD1222 COVID-19 vaccine. Method: immunoSEQ multiplex PCR; TCRdb's copy keeps in-frame clones and lacks some. The profile shows about 150,000 clones, approximately 88% of them singletons. The sample in question was peripheral blood, obtained on day 0 of MenACWY control vaccination. The receptors stem from an adult in good health.

The rearrangement joins TRBV6-2 or TRBV6-3 to TRBJ2-6; 7 bases match TRBD1. The V gene's germline CDR1 is MNHEY and CDR2 SVGEGT. This CDR3 region has 15 residues. The V segment lost 4 bases and the J segment 1 base; nucleotides outside the gene matches: 1. CDR3 amino acids: CASSSGGSGANVLTF. The CDR3 DNA reads TGTGCCAGCAGTTCAGGGGGTTCTGGGGCCAACGTCCTGACTTTC.

There are a few counts of this clone. V is TRBV24-1 and J is TRBJ1-1; no clear D. With 9 bases removed from V and 1 base from J, the gap between germline ends came to 11 bases. Germline V gene lookup returns CDR1 KGHDR and CDR2 SFDVKD. The CDR3 is 13 residues long. Here the CDR3 DNA reads TGTGCCACCGGTTCTGGGCAGAACACTGAAGCTTTCTTT. Translating gives CATGSGQNTEAFF.

This clone showed up just once. The CDR3 DNA reads TGTGCCAGCTCACCAATGACAGGGGGTAGCAGCTATGGCTACACCTTC. This translates into CASSPMTGGSSYGYTF. This chain joins TRBV18 and TRBJ1-2, with 9 bases lining up with TRBD1. The length of the CDR3 is 16 residues. Looked up from germline, CDR1 is KGHSH and CDR2 is LQKENI. The junction had 8 bases not matched to a gene; V was cut back by 2 bases and J by 4 bases.

The chain uses TRBV4-3 and TRBJ1-4; D might be TRBD1 (6 bases). CDR1 is LGHNA, CDR2 YSLEER, per germline. V was shortened by 2 bases and J by 4 bases, with 14 bases between the two germline ends. This CDR3 is built from 16 residues. DNA for the CDR3: TGCGCCAGCAGCCAACGAACAACAGGGTTTAATGAAAAACTGTTTTTT. This encodes CASSQRTTGFNEKLFF.

The chain couples TRBV27 to TRBJ1-4; D is unclear. V lost 3 bases and J 4 bases, leaving 9 bases between the germline ends. Germline lookup yields CDR1 MNHEY and CDR2 SMNVEV (reference sequence). The CDR3 loop spans 14 amino acids. CDR3 sequence (DNA): TGTGCCAGCAGTTTGTGGGCCAGTAATGAAAAACTGTTTTTT. Residues: CASSLWASNEKLFF.

This CDR3 is CASRRTSGSSYEQYF. The CDR3 nucleotides read TGTGCCAGCAGGAGGACTAGCGGATCCTCCTACGAGCAGTACTTC. V and J are TRBV27 and TRBJ2-7, with TRBD2 identical over 10 bases. Germline V gene sequence: CDR1 MNHEY, CDR2 SMNVEV (reference sequence). Trimming cost V 6 bases and J 0 bases; bases outside gene matches: 5. The CDR3 covers 15 residues.

This rearrangement joins TRBV4-3 to TRBJ2-7; tentatively, D is TRBD1 or TRBD2 (7 bases each). V dropped 1 base and J dropped 7 bases, with 26 bases sitting between them. CDR3 length equals 18 residues. Germline CDR1 LGHNA, CDR2 YSLEER. Here the CDR3 DNA reads TGCGCCAGCAGCCAAGGATTAGCGGGTCCAGGGGGTCCGGGAGAGCAGTACTTC. Encoded protein: CASSQGLAGPGGPGEQYF.

The rearrangement joins TRBV10-3 to TRBJ1-4; D unclear. V lost 0 bases to trimming and J lost 4 bases, with 9 bases between them. The germline V gene encodes CDR1 ENHRY and CDR2 SYGVKD. The CDR3 length is 15 residues. The CDR3 loop is CAISESGIGNEKLFF. Written as DNA, the CDR3 is TGTGCCATCAGTGAGTCGGGGATAGGTAATGAAAAACTGTTTTTT.

This sequence joins TRBV21-1 and TRBJ2-7; the table's D call of TRBD1 was not tested on the DNA. TRBV21-1 is designated a pseudogene. The CDR3 totals 14 residues. CDR3 region: CASSSVQGSHEQYF. DNA of the CDR3: TGTGCCAGCAGCAGTGTACAGGGTTCCCACGAGCAGTACTTC.

This chain links TRBV18 with TRBJ1-6, with D unresolved. Looked up from germline, CDR1 is KGHSH and CDR2 is LQKENI. Deletions cut 1 base from V and 7 bases from J, with 17 bases between. This CDR3 is 17 amino acids long. The CDR3 region is CASSPLAGGPGNSPLHF. The CDR3 nucleotides read TGTGCCAGCTCACCACTCGCGGGTGGGCCGGGAAATTCACCCCTCCACTTT.

The genes are TRBV7-9 and TRBJ2-1; D gene unclear. Per the germline V gene, CDR1 is SEHNR and CDR2 is FQNEAQ (reference sequence). This CDR3 has 17 amino acids. V dropped 3 bases and J dropped 4 bases, with 19 bases sitting between them. In nucleotides, the CDR3 is TGTGCCAGCAGCTTCGTCCCCGACGCGCGTGGATACAATGAGCAGTTCTTC. Residues: CASSFVPDARGYNEQFF. Full variable domain (outside the CDR3, taken from reference TRBV7-9 and TRBJ2-1): DTGVSQNPRHKITKRGQNVTFRCDPISEHNRLYWYRQTLGQGPEFLTYFQNEAQLEKSRLLSDRFSAERPKGSFSTLEIQRTEQGDSAMYLCASSFVPDARGYNEQFFGPGTRLTVL.